The 11 T cell receptor beta chains below were found in one sample sequenced in a study of PD-1 blockade in classical Hodgkin lymphoma. All trial patients relapsed after autologous stem cell transplantation. Data came from immunoSEQ multiplex PCR; TCRdb stores just in-frame clones and leaves some out. Here the sample spans 75,000 to 100,000 clones, 75% to 90% being singletons. The sample in question was peripheral blood mononuclear cells (PBMCs), obtained at baseline. The source of these receptors is a human donor with classical Hodgkin lymphoma.

V usage is TRBV7-2 and J usage is TRBJ2-3; 8 positions agree with TRBD2. Germline lookup yields CDR1 SGHTA and CDR2 FQGNSA. V was clipped by 2 bases and J by 9 bases; unmatched bases: 4. The CDR3 has 13 residues. The CDR3 DNA follows: TGTGCCAGCAGCTTAAGCGGGAGTGAGACGCAGTATTTT. This gives the protein CASSLSGSETQYF. Together with reference TRBV7-2 and TRBJ2-3, the CDR3 gives the full variable domain: GAGVSQSPSNKVTEKGKDVELRCDPISGHTALYWYRQSLGQGLEFLIYFQGNSAPDKSGLPSDRFSAERTGGSVSTLTIQRTQQEDSAVYLCASSLSGSETQYFGPGTRLTVL.

The J gene is TRBJ1-6, the V gene TRBV28; D is unresolved. Germline V CDR1 and CDR2: MDHEN, SYDVKM. Trimming removed 2 bases at V and 4 bases at J, with 6 bases between. CDR3 length: 14 residues. The CDR3 region is CASSLQTYNSPLHF. The CDR3 region has the DNA TGTGCCAGCAGTTTACAGACATATAATTCACCCCTCCACTTT.

This clone appeared a single time. This rearrangement joins TRBV27 to TRBJ2-3; D gene uncertain. CDR3 size: 12 residues. CDR1 and CDR2 (germline): MNHEY, SMNVEV (reference sequence). With 3 bases removed from V and 4 bases from J, the gap between germline ends came to 5 bases. The CDR3 loop is CASSLGPDTQYF. CDR3 nucleotides: TGTGCCAGCAGTTTGGGTCCAGATACGCAGTATTTT.

V is TRBV9 and J is TRBJ2-7; 11 bases agree with TRBD2. The V and J ends lost 4 bases and 5 bases, in that order; junction bases with no gene match: 8. Germline V gene lookup returns CDR1 SGDLS and CDR2 YYNGEE. The CDR3 extends over 15 amino acids. The CDR3 DNA is TGTGCCAGCAGCACAACCGGGACTAGCGGACACGAGCAGTACTTC. It encodes CASSTTGTSGHEQYF.

The V gene is TRBV2, the J gene TRBJ1-2; D possibly corresponds to TRBD1 (5 bases). Trimming pared 5 bases from V and 8 bases from J, leaving 12 bases between. Germline V gene sequence: CDR1 SNHLY, CDR2 FYNNEI. The CDR3 sequence is 12 residues long. The CDR3 sequence: CASSSGPRGYTF. Written as DNA, the CDR3 is TGTGCCAGCAGTTCGGGGCCGCGGGGCTACACCTTC.

V gene TRBV6-1 combines with J gene TRBJ2-1; 7 positions agree with TRBD2. The CDR3 contains 14 residues. After removal of 6 bases from V and 5 bases from J, the junction contained 7 bases not matched to a gene. CDR1 and CDR2 (germline): MNHNS, SASEGT. CDR3 bases: TGTGCCAGCAGGGGGACTATACACAACAATGAGCAGTTCTTC. Residues: CASRGTIHNNEQFF.

This chain connects TRBV7-2 to TRBJ1-2; 7 bases are a match to TRBD1. Trimming removed 5 bases from V and 6 bases from J; junction bases left unmatched: 9. Germline V gives CDR1 SGHTA, CDR2 FQGNSA. CDR3 length: 14 residues. The CDR3 nucleotides are TGTGCCAGCAGCCATCGGGACAGTCCAAATGGCTACACCTTC. Its translation: CASSHRDSPNGYTF. Full variable domain (remainder filled in from reference TRBV7-2 and TRBJ1-2): GAGVSQSPSNKVTEKGKDVELRCDPISGHTALYWYRQSLGQGLEFLIYFQGNSAPDKSGLPSDRFSAERTGGSVSTLTIQRTQQEDSAVYLCASSHRDSPNGYTFGSGTRLTVV.

This clone was seen more than once but under ten times. This chain uses TRBV9 with TRBJ2-3; no clear D gene. Trimming cost V 0 bases and J 2 bases, with 4 bases left between them. CDR3 length: 13 residues. Per germline, CDR1 SGDLS and CDR2 YYNGEE. CDR3: CASSVEFTDTQYF. The CDR3 nucleotides are TGTGCCAGCAGCGTAGAGTTCACAGATACGCAGTATTTT.

V is TRBV18 and J is TRBJ1-4, with 7 bases matching TRBD1. The CDR3 has 13 residues. The germline gives CDR1 KGHSH, CDR2 LQKENI. J was trimmed by 6 bases and V by 7 bases; bases with no gene match: 5. CDR3 DNA sequence: TGTGCCAGCTACAGGGGTTTGGATGAAAAACTGTTTTTT. Translated, it gives CASYRGLDEKLFF. Using reference TRBV18 and TRBJ1-4 for the parts outside the CDR3, the full variable domain is NAGVMQNPRHLVRRRGQEARLRCSPMKGHSHVYWYRQLPEEGLKFMVYLQKENIIDESGMPKERFSAEFPKEGPSILRIQQVVRGDSAAYFCASYRGLDEKLFFGSGTQLSVL.

The J gene is TRBJ2-2, the V gene TRBV2, with 7 bases aligning to TRBD2. This CDR3 has 15 amino acids. Germline CDR1 is SNHLY and CDR2 is FYNNEI. V shed 6 bases, J shed 6 bases, and the junction held 10 bases outside the gene matches. The CDR3 sequence is CASRMGGGPSGELFF. As DNA, the CDR3 is TGTGCCAGCAGGATGGGGGGAGGGCCTTCCGGGGAGCTGTTTTTT.

This clone was seen just once. This sequence joins TRBV14 and TRBJ1-1; perhaps TRBD1 as D (5 bases). The CDR3 runs to 15 residues. Germline-derived CDR1 and CDR2 are SGHDN and FVKESK. Trimming left V 7 bases short and J 1 base short, with 16 bases between. DNA for the CDR3: TGTGCCAGCAACTGGGTGGGACGGCGGAACACTGAAGCTTTCTTT. It translates to CASNWVGRRNTEAFF.